This T cell receptor (beta chain) was sequenced during a study of beta chain features in type 1 diabetes. Study-level points and caveats: The naive, central memory and Treg TCRB repertoires looked more alike in patients than they did in healthy donors. When Type 1 diabetes patients were examined, their TCRB CDR3s proved moderately but significantly shorter in all four CD4+ subsets.

As concerns this clone: Antigen unknown. Other DNA sequences from this sample encode an identical CDR3 as well.

Staining for CD45RO/CCR7/CD25/CD127/CD95/CD27 allowed sorting of CD4+ naive, central memory, regulatory and stem cell-like memory cells. Sorted populations all exceeded 95% purity. Germline V CDR1 and CDR2: SGHNT, YYREEE (reference sequence). The CDR3 spans 15 residues. Germline trimming cut 1 base from V and 2 bases from J; bases unmatched to any gene: 2. The study reverse transcribed the entire isolated RNA, so it sequenced expressed TCRB transcripts. Read counts averaged around 3.5 million for samples of naive, central memory and regulatory T cells. Using immunoSEQ multiplex PCR, the repertoire was profiled, and TCRdb retains in-frame clones only, with some absent. The sample consists of some 160,000 clones, roughly 9% of them appearing once.

This sequence originates from a woman in her 30s with type 1 diabetes. The chain combines TRBV5-4 with TRBJ2-1, with 8 nucleotides matching TRBD2. Specimen: central memory CD4+ T cells from blood. As DNA, the CDR3 is TGTGCCAGCAGCTTGACTAGCGGAACCTACAATGAGCAGTTCTTC. Amino acid sequence: CASSLTSGTYNEQFF.